This T cell receptor (beta chain) was obtained from a study of T cell responses to AZD1222 COVID-19 vaccine. Assay: immunoSEQ multiplex PCR; the TCRdb copy retains only in-frame clones and omits some. The top ten clones hold around 4% of a sample with 160,000 or so clones, 92% of them seen once. The specimen was peripheral blood, collected on day 0 of MenACWY control vaccination. The TCR originated in an adult in good health.

CDR3 sequence: CASSHIAGHTDTQYF. Written as DNA, the CDR3 is TGTGCCAGCAGCCATATAGCGGGACACACAGATACGCAGTATTTT. V gene TRBV7-3 combines with J gene TRBJ2-3; 8 bases are shared with TRBD2. V gave up 5 bases and J gave up 2 bases; unmatched junction bases: 6. There are 15 residues in the CDR3. The germline V gene encodes CDR1 SGHTA and CDR2 FQGTGA.